This record covers a single T cell receptor beta chain. The antigen is unknown. This CDR3 has 16 residues. J gave up 3 bases and V 3 bases, and 7 bases lay outside the gene matches. Germline-derived CDR1 and CDR2 are LNHDA and SQIVND (reference sequence). The sample is drawn from a study of cytomegalovirus exposure and HLA in healthy donors. Broader study findings: Analysis was carried out at a later point, and it linked a missense DCLRE1C variant to TCR beta V- and J-gene trimming.

The PCR used 60 Vbeta and 13 Jbeta primers. Repertoires were generated with immunoSEQ multiplex PCR, while TCRdb's copy carries only in-frame clones and drops some. The top ten hold 8% to 10% of the sample, which has around 76,000 clones, around 84% seen once. Sequenced sample: PBMCs. The chain recombines TRBV19 with TRBJ1-5, with 8 bases lining up with TRBD1. The sequence derives from a woman aged 40 to 50 in good health and CMV-seropositive. The CDR3 bases are TGTGCCAGTAGTATTCCGGGACAGGTAATCAATCAGCCCCAGCATTTT. This translates into CASSIPGQVINQPQHF. The full variable domain, in which reference TRBV19 and TRBJ1-5 provide the parts outside the CDR3, is DGGITQSPKYLFRKEGQNVTLSCEQNLNHDAMYWYRQDPGQGLRLIYYSQIVNDFQKGDIAEGYSVSREKKESFPLTVTSAQKNPTAFYLCASSIPGQVINQPQHFGDGTRLSIL.